A single T cell receptor (beta chain) is shown here with its context. Its antigen is still unknown. The input lacks base qualities; no much larger clone sits a single base away. The source of the sample is a study of blood T cell repertoires in COVID-19 (dated by TCRdb to 2018 to 2021). In the study overall: The collaborator samples originated in the United States, Italy and Spain and spanned the acute and convalescent phases of COVID-19. The sample metadata nearly always contained a de-identified subject ID, COVID-19 status, age in years and sex. The repertoires were released in a freely available public database meant as a resource for research on the immune response to SARS-CoV-2. The dataset comprised deeply sampled blood TCRbeta repertoires from subjects exposed to, actively infected with, or recovered from COVID-19. The material from the prospective study consisted of cDNA or gDNA derived from T cells, B-cell-depleted T cells, or PBMCs. Samples were obtained from the ongoing ImmuneRACE study (first 160 participants) and from roughly 1,300 subjects provided by 6 global collaborators. Where available, HLA class I and class II types were taken from metadata supplied by the sample provider and were not determined by assay-based typing.

For this chain, trimming is 3 bases at the V end and 3 bases at the J end, and the number of junction bases without a gene match is 5. Reading the germline V gene (reference sequence) gives CDR1 SSHAT and CDR2 FNYEAQ. The CDR3 covers 15 residues, taking in both the cysteine and the phenylalanine. Only the CDR3 portion is preserved as DNA: 45 bases, with reading frame beginning at the first base. The collaborating institutions used their own protocols to collect whole blood in K2EDTA tubes. For TCRbeta analysis, collaborator samples were shipped as frozen whole blood, as isolated PBMCs, or as DNA extracted from either sample type. Overall study results and their limits: The amount of clinical and demographic metadata varied by source and participant and was provided uncurated.

TCRbeta CDR3 regions were amplified from genomic DNA by means of the immunoSEQ Assay, a bias-controlled multiplex PCR. As for the original processing: Nucleated cell counts per sample were estimated from amplification of reference gene primers within the assay. Sequence reads were collapsed and filtered to measure the absolute abundance of every unique TCRbeta CDR3 rearrangement. For each sample, productive Simpson clonality was calculated by taking the square root of Simpson's diversity index across productive rearrangements. TCRdb stores this immuneACCESS table with in-frame sequences only. Part of the clones is absent; in the studies checked, under half of the shortfall reflects unresolved V genes, and no reason is known for the rest. The DNA was the basis for D and trimming; V, J and clone size are from that table. The sample has 150,000 to 200,000 clones on record, approximately 90% of them singletons. About 4.7% of the sample goes to the ten largest clones.

The receptor's source is a human donor in a cohort sampled during active COVID-19. The sample taken for sequencing was peripheral blood. The chain is assembled from TRBV7-7 and TRBJ2-5, with 9 bases matching TRBD2. The DNA sequence is TGTGCCAGCAGCTTTCAAGCGGGGGGAGAAGAGACCCAGTACTTC. This translates into CASSFQAGGEETQYF.